This TCR beta chain was captured by sequencing in a study of preoperative IRX-2 immunotherapy in early breast cancer. Profiling relied on immunoSEQ multiplex PCR, and the TCRdb table lists in-frame clones only, not all of them. The sample records roughly 30,000 clones, 82% being singletons. Treatment meaning: preoperative locoregional IRX-2 cytokine immunotherapy. Samples came from a phase Ib trial of preoperative locoregional IRX-2 cytokine immunotherapy. The ends lost 0 bases at V and 3 bases at J; junction bases unmatched: 1. This CDR3 comprises 15 residues. Looked up from germline, CDR1 is KGHSH and CDR2 is LQKENI.

The source is a human donor with breast cancer. Sampling was carried out from a patient treated with IRX-2 immunotherapy. The chain combines TRBV18 with TRBJ2-1; 8 nucleotides line up with TRBD2. The CDR3 DNA reads as TGTGCCAGCTCACCACCAAGCGGGAGCTACAATGAGCAGTTCTTC. Translating it yields CASSPPSGSYNEQFF.